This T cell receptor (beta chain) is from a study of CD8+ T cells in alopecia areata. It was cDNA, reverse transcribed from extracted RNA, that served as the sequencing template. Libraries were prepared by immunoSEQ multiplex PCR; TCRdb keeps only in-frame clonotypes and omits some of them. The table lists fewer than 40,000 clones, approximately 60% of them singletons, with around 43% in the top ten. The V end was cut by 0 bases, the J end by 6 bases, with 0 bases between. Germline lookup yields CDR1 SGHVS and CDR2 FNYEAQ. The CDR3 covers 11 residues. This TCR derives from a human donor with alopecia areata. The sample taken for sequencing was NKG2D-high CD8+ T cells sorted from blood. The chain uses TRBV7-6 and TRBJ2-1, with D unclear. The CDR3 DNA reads TGTGCCAGCAGCTTAGCCAATGAGCAGTTCTTC. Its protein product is CASSLANEQFF.